Described below is a single TCR beta chain sequence and its context. Per the study methods: Estimates of nucleated cell counts were drawn from the amplification of reference gene primers. Only in-frame clones appear in the TCRdb table, and some are missing; sequencing was by immunoSEQ multiplex PCR. The D gene and trimming were derived from the DNA, and the V and J assignments and clone size from that table. This table holds about 81,000 clones, around 80% found once. This specimen belongs to a study of blood T cell repertoires in COVID-19. Across the whole study: Both acute and convalescent COVID-19 samples were obtained from the United States, Italy and Spain. T cells, B-cell-depleted T cells, or PBMCs provided the cDNA or gDNA that served as material.

This CDR3 has 15 residues. Germline V gene data show CDR1 as LNHNV and CDR2 as YYDKDF (reference sequence). Trimming took 4 bases from V and 2 from J, leaving 14 bases between them. V gene TRBV15 combines with J gene TRBJ2-5, with D tentatively TRBD1 (6 bases). This clonotype originated in a human donor in a cohort sampled during active COVID-19. Material: peripheral blood. The CDR3 DNA follows: TGTGCCACCAGCACATACGCTGGACAGCAAGAGACCCAGTACTTC. Its translation is CATSTYAGQQETQYF.